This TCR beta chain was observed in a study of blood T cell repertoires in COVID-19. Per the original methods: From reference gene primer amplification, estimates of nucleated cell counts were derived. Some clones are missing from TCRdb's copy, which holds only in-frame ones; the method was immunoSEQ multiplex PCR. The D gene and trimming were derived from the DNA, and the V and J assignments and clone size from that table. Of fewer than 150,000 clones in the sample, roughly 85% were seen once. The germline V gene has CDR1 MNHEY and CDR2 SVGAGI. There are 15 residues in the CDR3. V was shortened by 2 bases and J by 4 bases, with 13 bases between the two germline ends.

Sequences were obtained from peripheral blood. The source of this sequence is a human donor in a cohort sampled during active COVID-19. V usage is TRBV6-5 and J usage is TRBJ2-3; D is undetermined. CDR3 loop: CASSYVASRPDTQYF. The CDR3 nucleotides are TGTGCCAGCAGTTACGTAGCTAGTCGACCAGATACGCAGTATTTT.